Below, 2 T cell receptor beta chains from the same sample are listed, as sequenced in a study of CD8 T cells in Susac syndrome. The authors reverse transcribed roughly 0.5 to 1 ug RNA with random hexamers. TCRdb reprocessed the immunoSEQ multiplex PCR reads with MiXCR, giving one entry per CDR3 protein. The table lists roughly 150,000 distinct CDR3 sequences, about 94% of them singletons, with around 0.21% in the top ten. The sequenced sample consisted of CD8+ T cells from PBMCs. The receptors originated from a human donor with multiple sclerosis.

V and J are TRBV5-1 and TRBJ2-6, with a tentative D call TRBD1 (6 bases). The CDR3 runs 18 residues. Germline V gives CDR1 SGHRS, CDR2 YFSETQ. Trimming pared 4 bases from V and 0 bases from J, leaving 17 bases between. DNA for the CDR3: TGCGCCAGCAGCACCCGGACAGAACCTAGCTCTGGGGCCAACGTCCTGACTTTC. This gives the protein CASSTRTEPSSGANVLTF.

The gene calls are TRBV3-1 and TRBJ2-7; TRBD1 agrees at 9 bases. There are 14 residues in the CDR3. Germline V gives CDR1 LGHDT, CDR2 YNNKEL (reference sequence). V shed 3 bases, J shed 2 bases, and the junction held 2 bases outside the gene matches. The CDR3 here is CASSHGTGTYEQYF. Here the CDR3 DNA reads TGTGCCAGCAGCCATGGGACAGGGACCTACGAGCAGTACTTC.